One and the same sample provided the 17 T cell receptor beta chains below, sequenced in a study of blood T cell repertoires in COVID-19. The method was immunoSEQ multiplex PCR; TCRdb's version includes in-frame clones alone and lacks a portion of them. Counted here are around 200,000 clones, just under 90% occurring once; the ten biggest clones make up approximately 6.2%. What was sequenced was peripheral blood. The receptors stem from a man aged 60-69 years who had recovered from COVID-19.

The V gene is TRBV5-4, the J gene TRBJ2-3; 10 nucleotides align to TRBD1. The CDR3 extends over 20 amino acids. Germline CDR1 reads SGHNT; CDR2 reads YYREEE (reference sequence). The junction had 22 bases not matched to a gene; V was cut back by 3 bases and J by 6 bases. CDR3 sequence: CASSSPTHRQGAMVRDTQYF. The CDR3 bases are TGTGCCAGCAGCTCGCCTACCCATCGACAGGGGGCTATGGTGAGGGATACGCAGTATTTT.

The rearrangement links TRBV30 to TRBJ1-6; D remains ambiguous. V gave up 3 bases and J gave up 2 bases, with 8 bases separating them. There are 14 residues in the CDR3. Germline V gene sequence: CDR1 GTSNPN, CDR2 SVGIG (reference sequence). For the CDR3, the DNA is TGTGCCTGGAGCCCTACAGCCTATAATTCACCCCTCCACTTT. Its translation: CAWSPTAYNSPLHF.

The CDR3 DNA sequence: TGCGCCAGCAGCTTCGGACTAGCGGGGGGGCCTAACGAGCAGTACTTC. This encodes CASSFGLAGGPNEQYF. The chain couples TRBV5-1 to TRBJ2-7; 15 positions agree with TRBD2. V dropped 2 bases and J dropped 5; count of bases not matched to a gene: 5. Germline CDR1 and CDR2: SGHRS and YFSETQ. The CDR3 sequence is 16 residues long.

CDR3 DNA sequence: TGCAGTGCGTTCGTCGCCTACGAGCAGTACTTC. This gives the protein CSAFVAYEQYF. The J gene is TRBJ2-7, the V gene TRBV20-1, with D unclear. The CDR3 length is 11 residues. Deletions cut 6 bases from V and 2 bases from J, with 8 bases between. Germline CDR1 and CDR2: DFQATT and SNEGSKA (reference sequence).

This CDR3 reads CASSPSGTQSYEQYF. The DNA for the CDR3 is TGTGCCAGCAGCCCATCGGGTACGCAGTCGTACGAGCAGTACTTC. The rearrangement links TRBV7-2 to TRBJ2-7, with D uncertain. Trimming cost V 5 bases and J 4 bases, with 18 bases left between them. Germline V gene sequence: CDR1 SGHTA, CDR2 FQGNSA. The CDR3 sequence is 15 residues long.

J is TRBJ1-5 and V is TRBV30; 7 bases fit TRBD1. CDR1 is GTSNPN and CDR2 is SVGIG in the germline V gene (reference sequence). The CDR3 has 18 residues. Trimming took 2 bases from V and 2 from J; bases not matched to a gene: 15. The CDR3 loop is CAWSRDRVGIVGNQPQHF. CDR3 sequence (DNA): TGTGCCTGGAGTAGGGACAGAGTAGGCATAGTTGGCAATCAGCCCCAGCATTTT.

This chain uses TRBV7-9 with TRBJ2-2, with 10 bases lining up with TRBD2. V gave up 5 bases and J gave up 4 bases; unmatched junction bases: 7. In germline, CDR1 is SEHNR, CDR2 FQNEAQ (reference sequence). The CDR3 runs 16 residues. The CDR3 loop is CASSRWLAGATGELFF. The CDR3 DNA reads TGTGCCAGCAGCCGGTGGCTAGCGGGGGCCACCGGGGAGCTGTTTTTT.

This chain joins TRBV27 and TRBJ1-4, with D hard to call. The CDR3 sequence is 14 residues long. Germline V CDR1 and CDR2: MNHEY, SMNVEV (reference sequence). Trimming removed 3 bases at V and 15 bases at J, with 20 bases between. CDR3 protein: CASSFWADPSILFF. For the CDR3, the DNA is TGTGCCAGCAGTTTTTGGGCCGACCCATCAATATTGTTTTTT.

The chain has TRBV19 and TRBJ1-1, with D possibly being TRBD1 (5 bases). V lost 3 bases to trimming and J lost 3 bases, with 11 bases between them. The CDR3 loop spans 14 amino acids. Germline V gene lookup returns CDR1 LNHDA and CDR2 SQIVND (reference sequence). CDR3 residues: CASSIGGGYTEAFF. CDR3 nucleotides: TGTGCCAGTAGTATTGGTGGGGGGTACACTGAAGCTTTCTTT.

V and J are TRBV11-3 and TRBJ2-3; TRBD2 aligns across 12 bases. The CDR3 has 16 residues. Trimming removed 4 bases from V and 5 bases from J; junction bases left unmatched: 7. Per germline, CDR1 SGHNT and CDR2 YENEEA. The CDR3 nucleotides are TGTGCCAGCAGCTCCCCACTAGCGGGGGGTGTAGATACGCAGTATTTT. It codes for CASSSPLAGGVDTQYF. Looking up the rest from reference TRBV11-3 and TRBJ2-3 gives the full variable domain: EAGVVQSPRYKIIEKKQPVAFWCNPISGHNTLYWYLQNLGQGPELLIRYENEEAVDDSQLPKDRFSAERLKGVDSTLKIQPAELGDSAVYLCASSSPLAGGVDTQYFGPGTRLTVL.

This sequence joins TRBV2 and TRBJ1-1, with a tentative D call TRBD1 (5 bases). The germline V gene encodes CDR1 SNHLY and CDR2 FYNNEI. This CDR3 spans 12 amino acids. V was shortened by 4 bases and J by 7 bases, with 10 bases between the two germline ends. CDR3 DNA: TGTGCCAGCAGTGGGGGGGTAGGTGAAGCTTTCTTT. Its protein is CASSGGVGEAFF.

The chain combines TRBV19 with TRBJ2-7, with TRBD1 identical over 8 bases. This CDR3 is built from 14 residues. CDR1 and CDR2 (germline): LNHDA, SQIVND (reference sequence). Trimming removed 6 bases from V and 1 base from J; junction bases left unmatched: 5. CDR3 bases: TGTGCCAGTAGCCAGGGGGCGCCGTCCTACGAGCAGTACTTC. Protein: CASSQGAPSYEQYF.

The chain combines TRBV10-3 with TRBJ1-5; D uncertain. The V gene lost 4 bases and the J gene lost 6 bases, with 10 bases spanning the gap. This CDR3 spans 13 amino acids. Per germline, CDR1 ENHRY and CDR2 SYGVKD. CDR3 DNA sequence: TGTGCCATCAGTGGGCCTGAGGTTCAGCCCCAGCATTTT. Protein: CAISGPEVQPQHF.

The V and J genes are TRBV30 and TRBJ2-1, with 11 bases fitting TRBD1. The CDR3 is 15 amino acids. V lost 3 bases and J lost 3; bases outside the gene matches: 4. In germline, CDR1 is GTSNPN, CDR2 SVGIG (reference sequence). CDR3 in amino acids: CAWSPGQGVYNEQFF. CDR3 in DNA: TGTGCCTGGAGCCCGGGACAGGGGGTCTACAATGAGCAGTTCTTC. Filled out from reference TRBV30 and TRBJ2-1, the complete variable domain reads SQTIHQWPATLVQPVGSPLSLECTVEGTSNPNLYWYRQAAGRGLQLLFYSVGIGQISSEVPQNLSASRPQDRQFILSSKKLLLSDSGFYLCAWSPGQGVYNEQFFGPGTRLTVL.

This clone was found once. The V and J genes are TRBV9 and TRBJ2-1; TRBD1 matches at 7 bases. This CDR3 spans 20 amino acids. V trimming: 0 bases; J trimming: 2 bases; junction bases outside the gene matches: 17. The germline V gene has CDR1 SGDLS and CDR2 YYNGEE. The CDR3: CASSVEKGRGSLRTYNEQFF. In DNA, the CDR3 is TGTGCCAGCAGCGTAGAGAAGGGCAGGGGGAGCCTCCGAACCTACAATGAGCAGTTCTTC.

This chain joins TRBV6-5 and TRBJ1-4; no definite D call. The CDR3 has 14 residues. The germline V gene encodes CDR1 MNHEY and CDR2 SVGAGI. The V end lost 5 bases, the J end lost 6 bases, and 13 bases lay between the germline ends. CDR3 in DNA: TGTGCCAGCAGTCCCGGAGGGTCAGATGAAAAACTGTTTTTT. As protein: CASSPGGSDEKLFF.

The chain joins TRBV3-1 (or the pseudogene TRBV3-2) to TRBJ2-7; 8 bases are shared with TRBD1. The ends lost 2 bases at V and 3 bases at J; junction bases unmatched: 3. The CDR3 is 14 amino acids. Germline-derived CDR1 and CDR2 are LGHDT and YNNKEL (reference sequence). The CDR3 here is CASSQPGTGYEQYF. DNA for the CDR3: TGTGCCAGCAGCCAACCTGGGACAGGCTACGAGCAGTACTTC.